Below, one T cell receptor (beta chain) is given with its context. A read error may produce the germline difference seen at one junction end. Germline V CDR1 and CDR2: MNHEY, SMNVEV (reference sequence). The CDR3 consists of 17 residues. The Seattle patients joined while their infection was active and were tracked longitudinally afterward. The data were obtained in a study of blood T cell repertoires in COVID-19. Study-wide background: COVID-19 samples, acute and convalescent, were from the United States, Italy and Spain. Sources were T cells, B-cell-depleted T cells, or PBMCs; the material itself was cDNA or gDNA.

As originally analysed: Nucleated cell number was recorded as an estimate derived from reference gene primer amplification. The data were produced by immunoSEQ multiplex PCR, yet TCRdb's version contains in-frame clones alone and is incomplete. V, J and clone size are those of that table, while D and trimming were read from the DNA. The repertoire has approximately 150,000 clones, roughly 93% of them found once; the top ten carry roughly 5%. J is TRBJ2-3 and V is TRBV27; TRBD2 matches 16 bases. This clonotype originated in a man between 18 and 35 years old with COVID-19, enrolled during active disease. Sequenced sample: peripheral blood. The CDR3 protein is CASSLPPGTSGRAIEHF. Here the CDR3 DNA reads TGTGCCAGCAGTTTACCTCCAGGGACTAGCGGGAGGGCCATCGAGCATTTT.